The text below deals with one TCR beta chain. This entry belongs to a study of blood T cell repertoires in COVID-19. Overall study: The samples span acute and convalescent COVID-19 from the United States, Italy and Spain.

The CDR3 contains 15 residues. Trimming cost V 4 bases and J 2 bases; bases outside gene matches: 5. CDR1 is KGHDR, CDR2 SFDVKD, per germline. Methods used by the authors: Nucleated cell number was recorded as an estimate derived from reference gene primer amplification. TCRdb's copy holds only in-frame clones and misses some; the assay was immunoSEQ multiplex PCR. Clonal size and the V and J genes are those of that table, whereas D and trimming came from the DNA. Here the sample spans tens of thousands of clones, 80% being singletons. The chain combines TRBV24-1 with TRBJ1-2, with 8 bases that match TRBD1. Material for sequencing was peripheral blood. The TCR originated in a woman in her 70s with acute or convalescent COVID-19. CDR3 DNA: TGTGCCACCAGTGACCGGGACAGGTCCAACTATGGCTACACCTTC. Its protein product is CATSDRDRSNYGYTF.